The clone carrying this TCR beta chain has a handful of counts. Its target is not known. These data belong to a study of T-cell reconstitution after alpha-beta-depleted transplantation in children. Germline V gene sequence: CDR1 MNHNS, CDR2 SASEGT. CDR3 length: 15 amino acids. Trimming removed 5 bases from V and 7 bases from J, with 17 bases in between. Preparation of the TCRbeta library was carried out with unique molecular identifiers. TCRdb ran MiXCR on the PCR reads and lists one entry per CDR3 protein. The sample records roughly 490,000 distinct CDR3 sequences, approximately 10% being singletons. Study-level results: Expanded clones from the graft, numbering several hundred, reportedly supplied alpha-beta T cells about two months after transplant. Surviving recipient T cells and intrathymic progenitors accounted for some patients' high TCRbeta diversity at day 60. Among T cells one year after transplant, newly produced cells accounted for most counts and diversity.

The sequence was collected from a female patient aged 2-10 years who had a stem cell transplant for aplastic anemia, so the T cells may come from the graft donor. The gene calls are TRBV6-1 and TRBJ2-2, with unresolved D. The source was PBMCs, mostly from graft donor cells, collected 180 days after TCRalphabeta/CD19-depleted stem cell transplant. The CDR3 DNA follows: TGTGCCAGCAGTCCCAGCAAGCCGGCCGTCGGGGAGCTGTTTTTT. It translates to CASSPSKPAVGELFF.